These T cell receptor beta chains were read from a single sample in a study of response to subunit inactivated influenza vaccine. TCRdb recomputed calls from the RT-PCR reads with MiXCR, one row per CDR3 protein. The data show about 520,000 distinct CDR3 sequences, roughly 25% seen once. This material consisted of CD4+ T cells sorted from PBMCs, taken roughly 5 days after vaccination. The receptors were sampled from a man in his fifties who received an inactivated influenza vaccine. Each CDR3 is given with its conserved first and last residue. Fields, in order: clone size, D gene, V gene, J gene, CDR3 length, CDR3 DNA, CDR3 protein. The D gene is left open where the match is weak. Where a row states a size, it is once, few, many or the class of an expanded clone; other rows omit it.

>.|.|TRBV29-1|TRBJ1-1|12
TGCAGCGTTGATGCAGGGAGGACTGAAGCTTTCTTT
CSVDAGRTEAFF
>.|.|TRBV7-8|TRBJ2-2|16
TGTGCCAGCAGCTTAAGTAGGGACCGGACCACCGGGGAGCTGTTTTTT
CASSLSRDRTTGELFF
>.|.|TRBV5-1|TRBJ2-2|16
TGCGCCAGCAGCTTGGGCGCGGGCAGAGGCACCGGGGAGCTGTTTTTT
CASSLGAGRGTGELFF
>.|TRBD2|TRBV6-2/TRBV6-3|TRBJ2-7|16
TGTGCCAGCAGTTACGTTCGGGGGGGCCCCACCTACGAGCAGTACTTC
CASSYVRGGPTYEQYF
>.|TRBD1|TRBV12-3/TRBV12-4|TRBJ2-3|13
TGTGCCAGCGGAAGACAGGGGGGAGATACGCAGTATTTT
CASGRQGGDTQYF
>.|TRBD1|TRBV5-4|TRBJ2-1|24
TGTGCCAGCAGCTCGCGCCAGGGGGCCTTGACTAGAAGCTTATATCGGAATTCCTACAATGAGCAGTTCTTC
CASSSRQGALTRSLYRNSYNEQFF
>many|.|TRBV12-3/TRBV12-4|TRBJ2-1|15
TGTGCCACCCCAGTATGGAGGGCCCCCTACAATGAGCAGTTCTTC
CATPVWRAPYNEQFF
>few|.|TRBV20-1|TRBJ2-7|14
TGCAGTGCTAGGCCTCTCGACAGGACCTACGAGCAGTACTTC
CSARPLDRTYEQYF
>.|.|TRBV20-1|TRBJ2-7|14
TGCAGTGCTAGGGACATGGGACTCTCCTACGAGCAGTACTTC
CSARDMGLSYEQYF
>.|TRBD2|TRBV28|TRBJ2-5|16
TGTGCCAGCAGTTTATCCTCCCTAGCGGGAGAAGAGACCCAGTACTTC
CASSLSSLAGEETQYF
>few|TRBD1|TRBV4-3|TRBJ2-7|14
TGCGCCAGCAGCCTCGGGACAGGGGACTCGAAGCAGTACTTC
CASSLGTGDSKQYF
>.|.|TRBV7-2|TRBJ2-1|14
TGTGCCAGCAGCCCCCATGGTTCTCGGGTTGAGCAGTTCTTC
CASSPHGSRVEQFF
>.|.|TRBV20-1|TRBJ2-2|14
TGCAGTGCCTCCCGGACATTGAACACCGGGGAGCTGTTTTTT
CSASRTLNTGELFF
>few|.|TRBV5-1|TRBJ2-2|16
TGCGCCAGCAGCTTGGAGACCCAGGGGAACACCGGGGAGCTGTTTTTT
CASSLETQGNTGELFF
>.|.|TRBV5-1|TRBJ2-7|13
TGCGCCAGCAGCTCCGGACTTGTGGATGGGCAGTACTTC
CASSSGLVDGQYF
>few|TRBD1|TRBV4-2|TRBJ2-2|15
TGTGCCAGCAGCCACCTGACAGGGGGCGGCGGGGAGCTGTTTTTT
CASSHLTGGGGELFF
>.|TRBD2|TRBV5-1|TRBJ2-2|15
TGCGCCAGCAGCAGCCGACTAGCGGGCACCGGGGAGCTGTTTTTT
CASSSRLAGTGELFF
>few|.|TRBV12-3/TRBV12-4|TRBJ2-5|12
TGTGCCAGCAGTTTAATAGCGGAGACCCAGTACTTC
CASSLIAETQYF
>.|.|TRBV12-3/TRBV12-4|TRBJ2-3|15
TGTGCCAGCAGTTTTGGTGGATTTGGGACAGATACGCAGTATTTT
CASSFGGFGTDTQYF
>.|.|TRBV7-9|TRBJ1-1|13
TGTGCCAGCCTGGGTTGGGTGGACACTGAAGCTTTCTTT
CASLGWVDTEAFF
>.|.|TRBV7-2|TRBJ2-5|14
TGTGCCAGCAGCTCCCCGACTAGTCGGGAGACCCAGTACTTC
CASSSPTSRETQYF
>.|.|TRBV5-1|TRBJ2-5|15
TGCGCCAGCAGCTTAACAATAGGGGCTCAAGAGACCCAGTACTTC
CASSLTIGAQETQYF
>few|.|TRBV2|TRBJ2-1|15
TGTGCCAGCAGTGAGGGGGGATTTTCCTACAATGAGCAGTTCTTC
CASSEGGFSYNEQFF
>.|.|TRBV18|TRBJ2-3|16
TGTGCCAGCTCACCAAGGCCCTACATAGGCACAGATACGCAGTATTTT
CASSPRPYIGTDTQYF
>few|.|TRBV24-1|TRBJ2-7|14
TGTGCCACCAGTGACTCAGGTTCCTCCTACGAGCAGTACTTC
CATSDSGSSYEQYF
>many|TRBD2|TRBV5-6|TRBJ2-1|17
TGTGCCAGCAGCTTGACCGAGCGGACTAGCGGTAGGGATGAGCAGTTCTTC
CASSLTERTSGRDEQFF
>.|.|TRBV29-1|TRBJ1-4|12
TGCAGCGTTGGAGGGAGAAGCGAAAAACTGTTTTTT
CSVGGRSEKLFF
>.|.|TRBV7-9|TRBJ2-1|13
TGTGCCAGCAGCGCCCCAGCAAGCAATGAGCAGTTCTTC
CASSAPASNEQFF
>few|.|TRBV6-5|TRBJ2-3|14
TGTGCCAGCAGTTACGGCCAGGAAAGGGATACGCAGTATTTT
CASSYGQERDTQYF
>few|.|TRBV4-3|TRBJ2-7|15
TGCGCCAGCAGCCAGGGTACTTCAAGCTCCTACGAGCAGTACTTC
CASSQGTSSSYEQYF
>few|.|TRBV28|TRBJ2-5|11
TGTGCCAGCAGTACTACTATAACCCAGTACTTC
CASSTTITQYF
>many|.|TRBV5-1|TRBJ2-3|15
TGCGCCAGCAGCTTGGGGTCTTCCCCAACGGATACGCAGTATTTT
CASSLGSSPTDTQYF
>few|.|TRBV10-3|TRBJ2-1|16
TGTGCCATCAGTGAGTCGGGCGGGGGCCTCTACAATGAGCAGTTCTTC
CAISESGGGLYNEQFF
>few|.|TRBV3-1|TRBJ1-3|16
TGTGCCAGCAGCTATTGGCAGGGGAGCTCTGGAAACACCATATATTTT
CASSYWQGSSGNTIYF
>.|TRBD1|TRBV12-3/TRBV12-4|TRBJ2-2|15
TGTGCCAGCAGTTTCGACAGGGGTCGAACCGGGGAGCTGTTTTTT
CASSFDRGRTGELFF
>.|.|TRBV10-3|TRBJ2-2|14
TGTGCCATCATGGGCCGGAGGGACACCGGGGAGCTGTTTTTT
CAIMGRRDTGELFF
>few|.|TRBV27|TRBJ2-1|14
TGTGCCAGCAGTTTTACTGGGCCCTACAATGAGCAGTTCTTC
CASSFTGPYNEQFF
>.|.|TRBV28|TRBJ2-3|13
TGTGCCAGCAGTTTGATAGGGTCCGATACGCAGTATTTT
CASSLIGSDTQYF
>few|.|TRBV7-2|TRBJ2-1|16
TGTGCCAGCAGTTCAACGGGCCAGCGGATTTACAATGAGCAGTTCTTC
CASSSTGQRIYNEQFF